The sequence of this TCR beta chain was determined in a study of T cells in Graves' hyperthyroidism and ophthalmopathy. From less than 13 ml of fresh peripheral blood, PBMCs were isolated. RNA transcripts served as the template for amplifying TCR beta CDR3 regions. Using the HTBI primer set, a first-round RT-PCR was run on the TCR CDR3. MiXCR was run by TCRdb on the multiplex PCR reads, yielding one entry per CDR3 protein. This table has about 600,000 distinct CDR3 sequences, roughly 16% appearing once. This clonotype was seen only a few times. V trimming: 3 bases; J trimming: 5 bases; junction bases outside the gene matches: 4. From germline, CDR1 is ENHRY and CDR2 SYGVKD. The CDR3 extends over 13 amino acids.

Sequencing was done on a sample of blood. The chain links TRBV10-3 to TRBJ2-7; 7 bases align to TRBD2. This TCR was sampled from a middle-aged woman with Graves' ophthalmopathy. The CDR3: CAISDGGGHEQYF. DNA of the CDR3: TGTGCCATCAGTGATGGGGGGGGTCACGAGCAGTACTTC.